The present T cell receptor beta chain was sequenced within a study of cytotoxic CD8 clonotypes in ibrutinib-treated CLL. On the study more broadly: Roughly 25 partial and 2 complete responses; at median 68 months, roughly 15 remitted, approximately 12 progressed. Each sample contained, on average, almost 260,000 productive templates and about 88,000 productive rearrangements. Study-wide findings and caveats: There were differences in sampling times between sustained-remission and progressing patients.

Per the germline V gene, CDR1 is MNHNS and CDR2 is SASEGT. The CDR3 extends over 14 amino acids. The V gene lost 8 bases and the J gene lost 3 bases, with 14 bases spanning the gap. Data came from immunoSEQ multiplex PCR; TCRdb stores just in-frame clones and leaves some out. The sample consists of hundreds of thousands of clones, 79% of them appearing once. As for this clone: The antigen is unknown.

The chain joins TRBV6-1 to TRBJ2-4, with a possible D match to TRBD2 (5 bases). The sequencing here drew on PBMCs, taken after 12 months of ibrutinib treatment. The receptor was isolated from a human donor with chronic lymphocytic leukemia. Here the CDR3 DNA reads TGTGCCAGCTGGCCGGGGTTGGGCAAAAACATTCAGTACTTC. Translating gives CASWPGLGKNIQYF.